Included here is one T cell receptor beta chain sequence, with context. Its antigen is still unknown. Among participants with HIV, every one received treatment in the United States. There were about 1-10 million cryopreserved PBMC in the samples before DNA extraction. The record originates from a study of long-term antiretroviral therapy in people with HIV. Overall study context: Collection dates of the earliest samples fall about a decade before the 2015 immediate-ART recommendation. Study findings and constraints: Sampling of blood ran from the mid-2000s to the late 2010s, and older ART regimens were possibly in use.

The CDR3 extends over 15 amino acids. Trimming removed 4 bases from V and 0 bases from J, with 13 bases in between. Germline V lookup: CDR1 SGHDT, CDR2 YYEEEE. The libraries were made with immunoSEQ v3.0 at survey level. Here immunoSEQ multiplex PCR was the method, and the copy in TCRdb shows in-frame clones only, minus some. The sample has more than 35,000 clones, about 95% seen once; the top ten hold about 2.5%. The chain joins TRBV5-6 to TRBJ2-5, with D uncertain. Specimen: unsorted PBMCs, collected 3.7 years after starting antiretroviral therapy. The sequence derives from a woman in her fifties or sixties with HIV. This CDR3 is CASSPETGDQETQYF. The CDR3 DNA reads as TGTGCCAGCAGCCCCGAGACTGGGGACCAAGAGACCCAGTACTTC.